This T cell receptor beta chain was retrieved from a study of T cells in Graves' hyperthyroidism and ophthalmopathy. On the study more broadly: Specimen type is peripheral blood, collected at initial diagnosis prior to any treatment. The study, taken as a whole, reports: Most thyroid-expanded clonotypes above 0.001 were also found in blood.

Aged 18 to 65, the patients had hyperthyroidism that was newly diagnosed and had lasted under 2 months. In germline, CDR1 is WNHNN, CDR2 SYGVQD (reference sequence). V was trimmed by 2 bases and J by 5 bases, leaving 16 bases between them. This CDR3 spans 15 amino acids. TCR beta CDR3 region amplification was performed from RNA transcripts. The TCR CDR3 first-round RT-PCR relied on the HTBI primer set. In TCRdb, the multiplex PCR reads were re-called with MiXCR into one record per CDR3 protein. The sample includes roughly 700,000 distinct CDR3 sequences, about 14% of them seen just once. This clonotype was recorded many times. Its specificity is not known.

The origin of this receptor is a woman younger than 35 with Graves' hyperthyroidism. The sample was blood. This chain joins TRBV10-1 and TRBJ2-7, with TRBD1 as a possible D gene (6 bases). CDR3 loop: CASSERRGSGNEQYF. The CDR3 DNA reads TGCGCCAGCAGTGAGCGCAGGGGCTCGGGTAACGAGCAGTACTTC.